The 25 T cell receptor beta chains in this list originate from one sample, sequenced in a study of blood T cell repertoires in COVID-19. Sequencing was performed with immunoSEQ multiplex PCR; in TCRdb, only in-frame clones are kept and a portion is missing. The sample consists of around 150,000 clones, over 75% of them appearing once. The sample was peripheral blood. These receptors all stem from a woman aged 60 to 75 with active COVID-19.

The gene calls are TRBV6-5 and TRBJ1-1; weak D call: TRBD1 (6 bases). The CDR3 has 15 amino acids. Germline loops: CDR1 MNHEY, CDR2 SVGAGI. The germline V and J ends were trimmed by 6 bases and 3 bases, with 17 bases remaining between them. CDR3 sequence reads: CASSLTGPQDTEAFF. The CDR3 DNA sequence: TGTGCCAGCAGCTTGACAGGCCCCCAGGACACTGAAGCTTTCTTT.

The chain carries TRBV5-1 and TRBJ1-6; no firm D call. The V gene lost 5 bases and the J gene lost 9 bases, with 18 bases spanning the gap. Germline CDR1 SGHRS, CDR2 YFSETQ. CDR3 length: 15 residues. CDR3 residues: CASRLTGKEGSPLHF. Written as DNA, the CDR3 is TGCGCCAGCAGATTGACGGGGAAAGAGGGTTCACCCCTCCACTTT.

This chain joins TRBV6-5 and TRBJ1-1; D call uncertain. V lost 5 bases to trimming and J lost 0 bases, with 10 bases between them. The V gene's germline CDR1 is MNHEY and CDR2 SVGAGI. This CDR3 region has 14 residues. The CDR3 region has the DNA TGTGCCAGCAGTCGGTCGGTCATGAACACTGAAGCTTTCTTT. This translates into CASSRSVMNTEAFF.

The V gene is TRBV7-8, the J gene TRBJ1-2; the D gene is possibly TRBD1 (6 bases). V dropped 5 bases and J dropped 6 bases, with 13 bases sitting between them. In germline, CDR1 is SGHVS, CDR2 FQNEAQ. The CDR3 length is 13 residues. The CDR3 bases are TGTGCCAGCAGCCCTGCGGACAGAGATGGCTACACCTTC. Amino acid sequence: CASSPADRDGYTF. Filled out from reference TRBV7-8 and TRBJ1-2, the complete variable domain reads GAGVSQSPRYKVAKRGQDVALRCDPISGHVSLFWYQQALGQGPEFLTYFQNEAQLDKSGLPSDRFFAERPEGSVSTLKIQRTQQEDSAVYLCASSPADRDGYTFGSGTRLTVV.

Only one count was recorded for this clone. This chain links TRBV5-1 with TRBJ1-2; 8 bases are a match to TRBD1. With 4 bases clipped from V and 3 bases from J, the junction kept 5 bases outside the gene matches. CDR3 length: 14 residues. Germline CDR1 reads SGHRS; CDR2 reads YFSETQ. The CDR3 DNA reads as TGCGCCAGCAGCGGACCACAGGGGGACTATGGCTACACCTTC. Its translation is CASSGPQGDYGYTF.

This chain uses TRBV6-1 with TRBJ2-1; 9 bases align to TRBD2. Germline V gene lookup returns CDR1 MNHNS and CDR2 SASEGT. V shed 1 base and J 7 bases; nucleotides not matched to a gene: 5. This CDR3 is 15 amino acids long. The CDR3 here is CASSEGTSGPNEQFF. The DNA for the CDR3 is TGTGCCAGCAGTGAAGGAACTAGCGGGCCAAATGAGCAGTTCTTC.

This clone was found once. The V gene is TRBV25-1, the J gene TRBJ1-3, with 7 bases identical to TRBD1. Germline values: CDR1 MGHDK, CDR2 SYGVNS. V gave up 3 bases and J gave up 4 bases; unmatched junction bases: 6. The CDR3 loop spans 15 amino acids. The CDR3 region is CASSDPQGKGNTIYF. CDR3 coding DNA: TGTGCCAGCAGTGACCCACAGGGGAAAGGAAACACCATATATTTT.

The genes are TRBV20-1 and TRBJ1-1, with a weak D call TRBD1 (6 bases). The germline V gene encodes CDR1 DFQATT and CDR2 SNEGSKA (reference sequence). This CDR3 comprises 13 residues. Trimming stripped 3 bases from V and 3 bases from J, with 11 bases between. In DNA, the CDR3 is TGCAGTGCTAGTCCCAGGACAGACACTGAAGCTTTCTTT. Translated: CSASPRTDTEAFF.

The genes are TRBV6-1 and TRBJ2-5; D possibly corresponds to TRBD1 (6 bases). CDR1 and CDR2 (germline): MNHNS, SASEGT. The CDR3 is 15 amino acids. Trimming pared 1 base from V and 1 base from J, leaving 10 bases between. The CDR3 loop is CASSEELDSQETQYF. The DNA of the CDR3 is TGTGCCAGCAGTGAAGAACTGGACAGCCAAGAGACCCAGTACTTC.

The V call is TRBV6-5, the J call TRBJ2-7, with TRBD2 matching 9 bases. CDR3 length: 15 amino acids. Germline lookup yields CDR1 MNHEY and CDR2 SVGAGI. Trimming at V came to 4 bases and at J to 3 bases, leaving 7 bases not matched to a gene. The CDR3 DNA follows: TGTGCCAGCAGTTGGGGGGGGACTAGCCGCTACGAGCAGTACTTC. Translating it yields CASSWGGTSRYEQYF.

V gene TRBV24-1 combines with J gene TRBJ2-3, with 10 positions matching TRBD2. CDR3 length: 16 amino acids. V dropped 6 bases and J dropped 4; count of bases not matched to a gene: 9. Germline CDR1 and CDR2: KGHDR and SFDVKD. The CDR3 sequence: CATSRSSGSGADTQYF. DNA for the CDR3: TGTGCCACCAGTCGTTCTAGCGGGAGTGGCGCAGATACGCAGTATTTT.

The V and J genes are TRBV19 and TRBJ1-1, with 7 positions matching TRBD1. Germline-derived CDR1 and CDR2 are LNHDA and SQIVND (reference sequence). The CDR3 totals 13 residues. The V and J ends lost 9 bases and 5 bases, in that order; junction bases with no gene match: 9. The CDR3 region has the DNA TGTGCCAGCCTGGGACAGTCAGGGACTGAAGCTTTCTTT. Its translation: CASLGQSGTEAFF.

This clone was counted a few times. The chain has TRBV27 and TRBJ2-3; D is perhaps TRBD1 (6 bases). This CDR3 is built from 15 residues. CDR1 and CDR2 (germline): MNHEY, SMNVEV (reference sequence). V lost 8 bases, J lost 0 bases, and 15 bases lay in between. The CDR3 DNA reads as TGTGCCAGCCGACACAGGGAAACTAGCACAGATACGCAGTATTTT. It codes for CASRHRETSTDTQYF.

This clone was seen only a few times. J is TRBJ1-5 and V is TRBV6-7; TRBD1 is a possible D gene (6 bases). TRBV6-7 is flagged as an ORF with uncertain function. The V end was cut by 8 bases, the J end by 11 bases, with 10 bases between. There are 10 residues in the CDR3. The CDR3 DNA is TGTGCCAGCGGCGAGGGGGCCCAGCATTTT. It is translated as CASGEGAQHF.

V and J are TRBV6-2 or TRBV6-3 and TRBJ1-5; TRBD1 aligns across 9 bases. CDR3 size: 15 residues. The V and J ends lost 6 bases and 2 bases, in that order; junction bases with no gene match: 5. Germline V gives CDR1 MNHEY, CDR2 SVGEGT. CDR3 nucleotides: TGTGCCAGCAGCCACAGGGGGCCTGGCAATCAGCCCCAGCATTTT. It yields the protein CASSHRGPGNQPQHF.

The rearrangement joins TRBV19 to TRBJ2-1; 13 nucleotides align to TRBD2. Per germline, CDR1 LNHDA and CDR2 SQIVND (reference sequence). The ends lost 3 bases at V and 9 bases at J; junction bases unmatched: 5. This CDR3 region has 15 residues. The CDR3 spells CASSIRTSGSGEQFF. The CDR3 DNA sequence: TGTGCCAGTAGTATCAGGACTAGCGGGAGTGGTGAGCAGTTCTTC.

V is TRBV2 and J is TRBJ1-6; D is possibly TRBD1 (6 bases). CDR3 length: 15 residues. The ends were cut back, 5 bases at V and 2 bases at J, with 10 bases in the middle. The germline CDR1 and CDR2 sequences are SNHLY and FYNNEI. Here the CDR3 reads CASSSGVPYNSPLHF. CDR3 in DNA: TGTGCCAGCAGTTCAGGGGTCCCCTATAATTCACCCCTCCACTTT.

The V gene is TRBV27, the J gene TRBJ2-7, with D perhaps matching TRBD2 (6 bases). The CDR3 covers 13 residues. CDR1 and CDR2 from the germline V gene are MNHEY and SMNVEV (reference sequence). The V and J ends lost 1 base and 7 bases respectively, with 11 bases between them. CDR3 amino acids: CASSLWSGGEQYF. The CDR3 nucleotides read TGTGCCAGCAGTTTATGGTCCGGGGGAGAGCAGTACTTC.

This clone has a single count. This chain joins TRBV11-3 and TRBJ2-7, with D possibly matching TRBD2 (6 bases). The ends were cut back, 0 bases at V and 3 bases at J, with 9 bases in the middle. The CDR3 is 14 amino acids. Germline V gene data show CDR1 as SGHNT and CDR2 as YENEEA. The CDR3 DNA reads TGTGCCAGCAGCTTAGATGGCGGGGACTACGAGCAGTACTTC. The encoded protein is CASSLDGGDYEQYF.

The chain couples TRBV7-2 to TRBJ2-7, with TRBD1 as a possible D gene (5 bases). V was pared by 4 bases and J by 7 bases, with 11 bases between. CDR3 length: 12 residues. Germline V CDR1 and CDR2: SGHTA, FQGNSA. The CDR3 coding sequence is TGTGCCAGCAGCTCCCAGGGCTGGGAGCAGTACTTC. Amino acid sequence: CASSSQGWEQYF.

The V call is TRBV20-1, the J call TRBJ2-3, with TRBD2 matching over 8 bases. The germline V gene encodes CDR1 DFQATT and CDR2 SNEGSKA (reference sequence). The trim removed 5 bases at V and 9 bases at J, leaving 4 bases unmatched. The CDR3 is 11 amino acids. The CDR3 DNA is TGCAGTGCTGGGAAGCGGGAGACGCAGTATTTT. Translation gives CSAGKRETQYF.

The chain employs TRBV5-5 and TRBJ2-5; TRBD2 matches at 13 bases. The CDR3 runs 16 residues. Germline V gives CDR1 SGHKS, CDR2 YYEKEE (reference sequence). J was trimmed by 4 bases and V by 2 bases; bases with no gene match: 5. The CDR3 protein is CASSLWTSGRRETQYF. In nucleotides, the CDR3 is TGTGCCAGCAGCTTATGGACTAGCGGGAGAAGAGAGACCCAGTACTTC.

The CDR3 here is CASSQQIASYEQYF. The CDR3 DNA is TGCGCCAGCAGCCAACAAATCGCCAGCTACGAGCAGTACTTC. The V gene is TRBV4-3, the J gene TRBJ2-7; D is undetermined. CDR3 length equals 14 residues. Germline V CDR1 and CDR2: LGHNA, YSLEER. The V gene lost 2 bases and the J gene lost 3 bases, with 11 bases spanning the gap.

The genes are TRBV4-2 and TRBJ1-2, with D possibly TRBD1 on 5 matching bases. This CDR3 spans 16 amino acids. The germline V gene has CDR1 LGHNA and CDR2 YNFKEQ. V gave up 2 bases and J gave up 4 bases, with 17 bases separating them. CDR3 loop: CASSQNRGEGLYGYTF. CDR3 bases: TGTGCCAGCAGCCAAAATCGGGGGGAAGGTCTCTATGGCTACACCTTC.

The chain uses TRBV19 and TRBJ2-4; D is ambiguous. CDR1 and CDR2 (germline): LNHDA, SQIVND (reference sequence). Trimming stripped 10 bases from V and 0 bases from J, with 13 bases between. This CDR3 is built from 14 residues. CDR3 coding DNA: TGTGCCACCGAGGAGAGGCTAGCCAAAAACATTCAGTACTTC. Translating it yields CATEERLAKNIQYF.